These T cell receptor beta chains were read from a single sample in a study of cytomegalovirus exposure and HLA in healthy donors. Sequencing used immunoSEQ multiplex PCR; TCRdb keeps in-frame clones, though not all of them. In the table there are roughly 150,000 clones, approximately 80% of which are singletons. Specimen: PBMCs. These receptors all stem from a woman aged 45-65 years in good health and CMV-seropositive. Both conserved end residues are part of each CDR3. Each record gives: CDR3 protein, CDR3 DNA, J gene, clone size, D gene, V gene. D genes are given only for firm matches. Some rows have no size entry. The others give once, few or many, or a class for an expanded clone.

CATSRVSPLTWGGAQPQHF,TGTGCCACCAGCAGAGTATCCCCCCTCACATGGGGGGGAGCTCAGCCCCAGCATTTT,TRBJ1-5,-,-,TRBV15
CASSYLGAGANVLTF,TGTGCCAGCAGCTACCTCGGGGCTGGGGCCAACGTCCTGACTTTC,TRBJ2-6,-,-,TRBV7-2
CASSSDRGLTPLHF,TGTGCCAGCAGCTCTGACAGGGGGCTGACACCCCTCCACTTT,TRBJ1-6,-,TRBD1,TRBV5-4
CATSERSAGRQFF,TGTGCCACCAGCGAAAGGTCGGCGGGGAGGCAGTTCTTC,TRBJ2-1,-,-,TRBV15
CASSGGHSTGELFF,TGTGCCAGCAGCGGGGGACATTCCACCGGGGAGCTGTTTTTT,TRBJ2-2,once,-,TRBV7-3
CASSQGGGYTF,TGTGCCAGCAGTCAGGGGGGTGGCTACACCTTC,TRBJ1-2,-,TRBD1,TRBV6-6
CASSQTTSGNEQFF,TGTGCCAGCAGCCAAACCACTAGCGGCAATGAGCAGTTCTTC,TRBJ2-1,few,TRBD2,TRBV7-2
CASSTSLDSYNSPLHF,TGCGCCAGCAGCACCTCGTTGGACAGCTATAATTCACCCCTCCACTTT,TRBJ1-6,once,-,TRBV5-1
CASSWGTRGYTF,TGTGCCAGCAGCTGGGGTACTAGGGGCTACACCTTC,TRBJ1-2,-,-,TRBV5-8
CSSSQQGAEKLFF,TGTTCCAGCAGCCAACAGGGGGCAGAAAAACTGTTTTTT,TRBJ1-4,-,TRBD1,TRBV7-9
CASSTRTVEAFF,TGTGCCAGCAGCACCCGGACAGTTGAAGCTTTCTTT,TRBJ1-1,-,-,TRBV5-8
CASSDPGQIISYEQYF,TGTGCCAGCAGTGACCCCGGACAGATTATCTCCTACGAGCAGTACTTC,TRBJ2-7,-,-,TRBV2
CASSGGTSAAVEQYF,TGTGCCAGCAGTGGAGGGACTAGCGCCGCGGTCGAGCAGTACTTC,TRBJ2-7,-,TRBD2,TRBV2
CASSVDRKRWDGQPQHF,TGTGCCAGCAGTGTTGACAGGAAAAGATGGGACGGACAGCCCCAGCATTTT,TRBJ1-5,-,-,TRBV6-1
CASSLAEGLEQYF,TGTGCCAGCAGCTTAGCGGAGGGTCTCGAGCAGTACTTC,TRBJ2-7,-,-,TRBV7-2
CATSRELQGIDGYTF,TGTGCCACCAGCCGAGAACTTCAGGGGATAGATGGCTACACCTTC,TRBJ1-2,few,-,TRBV15
CASSLAGSSYEQYF,TGTGCCAGCAGCTTAGCTGGCAGCTCCTACGAGCAGTACTTC,TRBJ2-7,-,-,TRBV7-9
CASSNSGTAYGYTF,TGTGCCAGCAGCAACTCCGGGACAGCCTATGGCTACACCTTC,TRBJ1-2,-,-,TRBV21-1
CASSLQGAATEAFF,TGTGCCAGCAGCTTACAGGGGGCCGCGACTGAAGCTTTCTTT,TRBJ1-1,-,TRBD1,TRBV5-4
CASSAGTAVDTQYF,TGCGCCAGCAGCGCCGGGACAGCGGTCGATACGCAGTATTTT,TRBJ2-3,-,TRBD1,TRBV5-1
CASSPRTSGGFYNEQFF,TGTGCCAGCAGCCCGCGGACTAGCGGGGGGTTCTACAATGAGCAGTTCTTC,TRBJ2-1,-,TRBD2,TRBV7-9
CAISENSGRGNTIYF,TGTGCCATCAGTGAGAACTCGGGAAGGGGAAACACCATATATTTT,TRBJ1-3,-,-,TRBV10-3
CASSRGNTEAFF,TGTGCCAGCAGCCGGGGGAACACTGAAGCTTTCTTT,TRBJ1-1,few,-,TRBV5-4
CASSIPGQGLEETQYF,TGTGCCAGCAGCATACCGGGACAGGGTTTGGAAGAGACCCAGTACTTC,TRBJ2-5,-,TRBD1,TRBV5-6
CASSGRGASIDTQYF,TGTGCCAGTAGCGGGAGGGGGGCAAGTATAGATACGCAGTATTTT,TRBJ2-3,-,TRBD2,TRBV19
CASSGQIHYEQYF,TGCGCCAGCTCGGGACAGATACACTACGAGCAGTACTTC,TRBJ2-7,-,TRBD1,TRBV4-1
CASSLSGGGSYGYTF,TGCGCCAGCAGCTTATCAGGGGGCGGTAGCTATGGCTACACCTTC,TRBJ1-2,-,TRBD1,TRBV5-1
CASSLGQPRANYGYTF,TGTGCCAGCAGCCTGGGACAGCCTAGAGCTAACTATGGCTACACCTTC,TRBJ1-2,-,TRBD1,TRBV5-6
CSVHESTDTQYF,TGCAGCGTTCACGAGAGCACAGATACGCAGTATTTT,TRBJ2-3,-,-,TRBV29-1
CASSLETGVNYGYTF,TGCGCCAGCAGCTTGGAAACAGGCGTTAACTATGGCTACACCTTC,TRBJ1-2,-,-,TRBV5-1
CASSPTGPGGNYEQYF,TGTGCCAGCTCACCAACGGGCCCAGGGGGAAACTACGAGCAGTACTTC,TRBJ2-7,once,TRBD1,TRBV18
CASRRDRESNQPQHF,TGTGCCAGCAGGAGGGACAGGGAGAGCAATCAGCCCCAGCATTTT,TRBJ1-5,once,TRBD1,TRBV2
CASSWTSGGVYEQYF,TGTGCCAGCTCCTGGACTAGCGGGGGAGTCTACGAGCAGTACTTC,TRBJ2-7,-,TRBD2,TRBV6-5
CASSSSGLAGNEQFF,TGTGCCAGCAGCTCATCGGGACTAGCGGGGAATGAGCAGTTCTTC,TRBJ2-1,-,TRBD2,TRBV7-2
CATSRDREINTIYF,TGTGCCACCAGCAGAGATCGGGAAATAAACACCATATATTTT,TRBJ1-3,-,-,TRBV15
CASSSRTSGGGEYF,TGTGCCAGCAGTTCCCGGACTAGCGGGGGCGGGGAGTACTTC,TRBJ2-7,-,TRBD2,TRBV6-5
CASSLGAGRTDTQYF,TGCGCCAGCAGCTTGGGGGCAGGGCGGACAGATACGCAGTATTTT,TRBJ2-3,-,-,TRBV5-1
CAIRTGSNSYEQYF,TGTGCCATCAGGACAGGGTCTAATTCCTACGAGCAGTACTTC,TRBJ2-7,-,TRBD1,TRBV10-3
CSVGAGLRGTDTQYF,TGCAGCGTTGGGGCAGGGCTAAGGGGCACAGATACGCAGTATTTT,TRBJ2-3,few,-,TRBV29-1
CATSRGEGRSPLHF,TGTGCCACCAGCAGAGGTGAGGGTAGGTCACCCCTCCACTTT,TRBJ1-6,-,-,TRBV15
CASSTGTGVTGELFF,TGTGCCAGCAGCACCGGGACAGGGGTTACCGGGGAGCTGTTTTTT,TRBJ2-2,-,TRBD1,TRBV27
CASSLRRETSGTDTQYF,TGTGCCAGCAGTTTACGGCGTGAGACTAGCGGCACAGATACGCAGTATTTT,TRBJ2-3,-,TRBD2,TRBV27
CASSQKGLAGGETQYF,TGTGCCAGCAGTCAGAAAGGACTAGCGGGGGGGGAGACCCAGTACTTC,TRBJ2-5,once,TRBD2,TRBV6-6
CASSPGNRGGDEKLFF,TGCGCCAGCAGCCCCGGTAACAGGGGAGGTGACGAAAAACTGTTTTTT,TRBJ1-4,-,TRBD1,TRBV4-1
CASSPKAGPTDTQYF,TGTGCCAGCAGCCCGAAGGCGGGTCCTACAGATACGCAGTATTTT,TRBJ2-3,-,-,TRBV4-2